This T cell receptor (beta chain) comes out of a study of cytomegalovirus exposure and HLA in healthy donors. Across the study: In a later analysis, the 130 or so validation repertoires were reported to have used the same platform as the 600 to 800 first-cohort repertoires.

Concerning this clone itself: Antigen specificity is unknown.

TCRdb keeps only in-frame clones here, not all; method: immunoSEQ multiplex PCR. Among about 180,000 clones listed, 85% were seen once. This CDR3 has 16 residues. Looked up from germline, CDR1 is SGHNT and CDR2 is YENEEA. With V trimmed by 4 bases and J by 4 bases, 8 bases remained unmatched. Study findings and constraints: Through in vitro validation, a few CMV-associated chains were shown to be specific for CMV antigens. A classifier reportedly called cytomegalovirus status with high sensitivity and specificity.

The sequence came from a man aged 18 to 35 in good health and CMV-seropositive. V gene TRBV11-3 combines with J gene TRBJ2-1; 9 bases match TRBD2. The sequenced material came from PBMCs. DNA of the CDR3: TGTGCCAGCAGCTCTCGAACTAGCGGGTCTTACAATGAGCAGTTCTTC. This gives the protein CASSSRTSGSYNEQFF.